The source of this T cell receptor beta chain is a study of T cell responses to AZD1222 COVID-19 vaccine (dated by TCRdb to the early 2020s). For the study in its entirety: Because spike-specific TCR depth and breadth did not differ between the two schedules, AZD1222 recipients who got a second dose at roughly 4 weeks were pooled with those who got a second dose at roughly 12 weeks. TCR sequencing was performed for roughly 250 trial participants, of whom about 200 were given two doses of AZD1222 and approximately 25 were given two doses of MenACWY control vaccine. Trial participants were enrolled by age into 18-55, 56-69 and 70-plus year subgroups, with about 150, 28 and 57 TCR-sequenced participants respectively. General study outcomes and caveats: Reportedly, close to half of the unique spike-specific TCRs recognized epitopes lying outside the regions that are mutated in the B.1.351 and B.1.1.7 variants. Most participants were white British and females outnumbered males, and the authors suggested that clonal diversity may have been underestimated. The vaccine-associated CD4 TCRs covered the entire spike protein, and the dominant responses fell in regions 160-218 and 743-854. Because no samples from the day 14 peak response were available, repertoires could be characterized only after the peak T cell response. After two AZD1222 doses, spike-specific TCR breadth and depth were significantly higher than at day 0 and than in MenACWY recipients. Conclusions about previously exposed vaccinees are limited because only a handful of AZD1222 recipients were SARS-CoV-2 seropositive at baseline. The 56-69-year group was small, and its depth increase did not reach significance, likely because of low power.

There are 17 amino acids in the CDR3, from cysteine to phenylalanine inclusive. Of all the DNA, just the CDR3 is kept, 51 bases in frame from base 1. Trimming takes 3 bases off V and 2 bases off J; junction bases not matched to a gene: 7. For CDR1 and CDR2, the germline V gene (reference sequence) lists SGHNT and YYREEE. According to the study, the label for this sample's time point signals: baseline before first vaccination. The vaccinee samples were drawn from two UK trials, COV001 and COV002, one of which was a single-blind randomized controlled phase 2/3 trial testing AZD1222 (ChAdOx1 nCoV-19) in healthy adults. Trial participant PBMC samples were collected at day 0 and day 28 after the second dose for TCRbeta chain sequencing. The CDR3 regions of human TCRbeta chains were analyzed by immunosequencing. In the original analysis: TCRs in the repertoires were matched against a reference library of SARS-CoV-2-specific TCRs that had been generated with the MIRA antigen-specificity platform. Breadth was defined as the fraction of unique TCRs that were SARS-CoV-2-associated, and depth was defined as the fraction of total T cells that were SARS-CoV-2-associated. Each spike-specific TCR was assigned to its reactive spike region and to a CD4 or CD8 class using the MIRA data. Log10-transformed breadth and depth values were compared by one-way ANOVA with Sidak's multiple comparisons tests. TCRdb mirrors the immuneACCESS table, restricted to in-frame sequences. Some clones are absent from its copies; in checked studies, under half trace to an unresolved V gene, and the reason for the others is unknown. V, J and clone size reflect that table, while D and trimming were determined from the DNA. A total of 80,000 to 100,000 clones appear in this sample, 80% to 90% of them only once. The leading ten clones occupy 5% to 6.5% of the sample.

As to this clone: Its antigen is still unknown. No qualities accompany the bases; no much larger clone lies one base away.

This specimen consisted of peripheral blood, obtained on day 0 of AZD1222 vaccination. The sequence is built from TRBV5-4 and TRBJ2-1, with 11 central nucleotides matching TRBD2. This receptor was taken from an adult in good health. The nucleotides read TGTGCCAGCAGCTCCATAGCGGGAGGGAACGCCTACAATGAGCAGTTCTTC. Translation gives CASSSIAGGNAYNEQFF. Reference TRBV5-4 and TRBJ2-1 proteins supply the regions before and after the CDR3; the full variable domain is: ETGVTQSPTHLIKTRGQQVTLRCSSQSGHNTVSWYQQALGQGPQFIFQYYREEENGRGNFPPRFSGLQFPNYSSELNVNALELDDSALYLCASSSIAGGNAYNEQFFGPGTRLTVL.